Below are 3 T cell receptor beta chains sequenced from a single sample in a study of Ad26.COV2.S vaccination and SARS-CoV-2 variants. TCRdb's table, derived via immunoSEQ multiplex PCR, lists solely in-frame clones and lacks some. The sample holds 430,000 or so clones, roughly nine tenths seen once. The treatment here: some 20 received Ad26.COV2.S at low or high dose, single or two shots; roughly five received placebo; per-sample allocation not given. Vaccine and placebo recipients were sampled on day 63 after the first injection. The source was peripheral blood, collected in a trial of Ad26.COV2.S vaccine versus placebo. Receptors originate from a person aged 18-65 years who received the Ad26.COV2.S COVID-19 vaccine or a placebo.

This sequence joins TRBV15 and TRBJ1-5; 7 positions agree with TRBD1. CDR1 is LNHNV and CDR2 is YYDKDF in the germline V gene (reference sequence). V dropped 0 bases and J dropped 9; count of bases not matched to a gene: 8. The CDR3 runs 15 residues. CDR3 in DNA: TGTGCCACCAGCAGAGATATCGGGCGACAGGGGCCCCAGCATTTT. As protein: CATSRDIGRQGPQHF.

This clone was observed a single time. This sequence joins TRBV9 and TRBJ1-2; 11 bases fit TRBD1. Germline CDR1 is SGDLS and CDR2 is YYNGEE. CDR3 size: 17 residues. V dropped 3 bases and J dropped 2; count of bases not matched to a gene: 9. The DNA of the CDR3 is TGTGCCAGCAGCGACCGGGACAGGGGGGTAGGAAACTATGGCTACACCTTC. This translates into CASSDRDRGVGNYGYTF.

The chain employs TRBV28 and TRBJ1-4; D is unresolved. This CDR3 region has 13 residues. Trimming removed 2 bases from V and 8 bases from J, with 9 bases in between. CDR1 and CDR2 from the germline V gene are MDHEN and SYDVKM. The CDR3 DNA is TGTGCCAGCAGTTTAAGGGCAGCCGAAAAACTGTTTTTT. Its translation is CASSLRAAEKLFF.